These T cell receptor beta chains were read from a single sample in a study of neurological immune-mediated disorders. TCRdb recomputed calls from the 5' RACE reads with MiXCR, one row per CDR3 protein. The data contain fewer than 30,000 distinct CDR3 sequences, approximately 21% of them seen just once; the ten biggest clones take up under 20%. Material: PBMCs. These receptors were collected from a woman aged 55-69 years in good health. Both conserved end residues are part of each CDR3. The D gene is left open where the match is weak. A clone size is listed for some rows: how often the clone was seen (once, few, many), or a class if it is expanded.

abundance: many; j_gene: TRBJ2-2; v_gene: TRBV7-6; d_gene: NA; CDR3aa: CASSAPGPSYTGELFF; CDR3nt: TGTGCCAGCAGCGCCCCGGGACCGAGTTACACCGGGGAGCTGTTTTTT
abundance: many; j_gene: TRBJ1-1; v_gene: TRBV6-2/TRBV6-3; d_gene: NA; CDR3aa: CASSDPNRGRLNTEAFF; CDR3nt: TGTGCCAGCAGCGACCCGAATCGAGGACGGCTGAACACTGAAGCTTTCTTT
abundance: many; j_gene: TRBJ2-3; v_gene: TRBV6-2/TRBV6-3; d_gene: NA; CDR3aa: CASSYSYTGPAISTDTQYF; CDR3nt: TGTGCCAGCAGTTACTCCTACACGGGACCGGCGATTAGCACAGATACGCAGTATTTT
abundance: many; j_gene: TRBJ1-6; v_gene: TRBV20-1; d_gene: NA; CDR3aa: CSAPDKAPKSPLHF; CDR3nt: TGCAGTGCCCCTGACAAGGCCCCGAAATCACCCCTCCACTTT
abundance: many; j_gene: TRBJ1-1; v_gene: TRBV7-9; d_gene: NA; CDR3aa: CASSLGYGGAGDTEAFF; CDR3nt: TGTGCCAGCAGCTTAGGGTATGGGGGCGCAGGGGACACTGAAGCTTTCTTT
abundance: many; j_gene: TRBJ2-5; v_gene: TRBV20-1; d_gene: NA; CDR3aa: CSATRTIYQETQYF; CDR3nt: TGCAGTGCCACGAGGACCATTTACCAAGAGACCCAGTACTTC
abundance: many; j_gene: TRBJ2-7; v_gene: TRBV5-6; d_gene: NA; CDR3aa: CASSLNREYEQYF; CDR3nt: TGTGCCAGCAGCCTGAACAGGGAATACGAGCAGTACTTC
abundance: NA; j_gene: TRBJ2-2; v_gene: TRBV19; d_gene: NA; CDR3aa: CASTPSTGELFF; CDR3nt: TGTGCCAGTACTCCGTCCACCGGGGAGCTGTTTTTT
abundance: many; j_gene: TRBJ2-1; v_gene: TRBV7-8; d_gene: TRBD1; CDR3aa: CASSQNEGGAYNEQFF; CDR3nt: TGTGCCAGCAGTCAAAATGAAGGGGGCGCCTACAATGAGCAGTTCTTC
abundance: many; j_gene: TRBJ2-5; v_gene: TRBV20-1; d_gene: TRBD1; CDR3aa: CSARGTGVTETQYF; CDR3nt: TGCAGTGCTAGAGGGACAGGGGTAACCGAGACCCAGTACTTC
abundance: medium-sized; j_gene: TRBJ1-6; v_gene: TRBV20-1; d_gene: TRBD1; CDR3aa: CSASRDRRESYNSPLHF; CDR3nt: TGCAGTGCTAGTCGGGACAGACGGGAATCCTATAATTCACCCCTCCACTTT
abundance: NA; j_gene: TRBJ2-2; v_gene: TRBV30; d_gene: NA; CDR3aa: CAWKGSPGELFF; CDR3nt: TGTGCCTGGAAGGGGTCGCCCGGGGAGCTGTTTTTT
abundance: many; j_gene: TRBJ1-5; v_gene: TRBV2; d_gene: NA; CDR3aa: CASSGGEPQHF; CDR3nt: TGTGCCAGCAGTGGGGGGGAGCCCCAGCATTTT
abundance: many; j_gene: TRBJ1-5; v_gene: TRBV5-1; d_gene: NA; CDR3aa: CASSLLGSYSNQPQHF; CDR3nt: TGCGCCAGCAGCTTGCTGGGGAGTTATAGCAATCAGCCCCAGCATTTT
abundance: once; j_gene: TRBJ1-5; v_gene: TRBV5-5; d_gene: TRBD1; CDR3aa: CSSSFQGALQPQHF; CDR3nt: TGTTCCAGCAGCTTTCAGGGGGCACTTCAGCCGCAGCATTTT
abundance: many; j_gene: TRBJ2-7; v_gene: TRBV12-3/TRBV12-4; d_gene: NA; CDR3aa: CASKTGEGYEQYF; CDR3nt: TGTGCCAGCAAGACAGGGGAGGGCTACGAGCAGTACTTC
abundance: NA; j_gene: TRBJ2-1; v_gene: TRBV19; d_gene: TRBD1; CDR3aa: CASRDRGGNEQFF; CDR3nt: TGTGCCAGTAGGGACAGGGGTGGCAATGAGCAGTTCTTC
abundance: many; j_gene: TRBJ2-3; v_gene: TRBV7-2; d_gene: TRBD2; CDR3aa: CAGRVAGGGTDTQYF; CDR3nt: TGTGCCGGGAGGGTAGCGGGAGGCGGCACAGATACGCAGTATTTT
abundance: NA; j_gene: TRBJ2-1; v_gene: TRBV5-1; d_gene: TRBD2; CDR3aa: CASSLRGGGEQLF; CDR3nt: TGCGCCAGCAGCTTGCGCGGGGGTGGTGAGCAGTTATTC
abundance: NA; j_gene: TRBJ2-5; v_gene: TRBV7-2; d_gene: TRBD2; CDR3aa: CASSFGTSGETQYF; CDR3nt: TGTGCCAGCAGCTTCGGGACTAGCGGAGAGACCCAGTACTTC
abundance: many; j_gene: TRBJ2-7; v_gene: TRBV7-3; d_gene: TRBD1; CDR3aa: CASSAGTGQYEQYF; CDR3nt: TGTGCCAGCAGCGCCGGGACAGGGCAATACGAGCAGTACTTC
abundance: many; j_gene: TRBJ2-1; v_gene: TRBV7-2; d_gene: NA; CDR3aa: CASSLMLTGEQFF; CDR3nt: TGTGCCAGCAGCTTAATGCTAACGGGTGAGCAGTTCTTC
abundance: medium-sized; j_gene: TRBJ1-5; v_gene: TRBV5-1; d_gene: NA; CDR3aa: CASSLAGQINQPQHF; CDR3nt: TGCGCCAGCAGCTTGGCCGGACAGATCAATCAGCCCCAGCATTTT
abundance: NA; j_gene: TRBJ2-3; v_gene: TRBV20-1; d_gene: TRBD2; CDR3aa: CSASGGTYRSGTDTQYF; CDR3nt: TGCAGTGCTAGCGGGGGGACCTATAGATCCGGCACAGATACGCAGTATTTT
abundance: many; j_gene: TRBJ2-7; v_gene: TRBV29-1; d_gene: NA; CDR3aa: CSVAHRLTYEQYF; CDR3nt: TGCAGCGTAGCCCACAGGCTTACTTACGAGCAGTACTTC
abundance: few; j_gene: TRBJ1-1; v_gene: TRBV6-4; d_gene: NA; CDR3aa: CASSPGGGSNEAFF; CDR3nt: TGTGCCAGCAGCCCCGGGGGCGGGAGTAACGAAGCTTTCTTT
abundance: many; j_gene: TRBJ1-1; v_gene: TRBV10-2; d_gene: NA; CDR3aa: CASSESGKKGYTEAFF; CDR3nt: TGCGCCAGCAGTGAGTCGGGAAAAAAGGGTTACACTGAAGCTTTCTTT
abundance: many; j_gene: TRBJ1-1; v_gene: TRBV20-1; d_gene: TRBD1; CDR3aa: CSAFTGAGTEAFF; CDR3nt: TGCAGTGCGTTCACAGGGGCGGGCACTGAAGCTTTCTTT
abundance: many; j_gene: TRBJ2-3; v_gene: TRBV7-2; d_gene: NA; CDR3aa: CASSPSRRMGGDTQYF; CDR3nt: TGTGCCAGCAGCCCTAGCAGGCGGATGGGTGGGGATACGCAGTATTTT
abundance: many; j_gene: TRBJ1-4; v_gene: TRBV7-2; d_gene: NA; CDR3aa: CASSLGRINEKLFF; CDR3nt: TGTGCCAGCAGCTTAGGCAGGATTAATGAAAAACTGTTTTTT
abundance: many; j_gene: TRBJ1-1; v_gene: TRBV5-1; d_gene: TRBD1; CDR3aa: CASSWDRGGTEAFF; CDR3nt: TGCGCCAGCAGCTGGGACAGGGGAGGGACTGAAGCTTTCTTT
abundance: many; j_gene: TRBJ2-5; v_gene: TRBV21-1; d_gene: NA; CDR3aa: CASSIRTDPETQYF; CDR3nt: TGTGCCAGCAGCATTAGGACCGATCCCGAGACCCAGTACTTC
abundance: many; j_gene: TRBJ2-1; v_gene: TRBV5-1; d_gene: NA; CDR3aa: CASSSQTLGPGPIYEQFF; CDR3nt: TGCGCCAGCAGCTCCCAAACGCTAGGACCGGGTCCTATATATGAGCAGTTCTTC
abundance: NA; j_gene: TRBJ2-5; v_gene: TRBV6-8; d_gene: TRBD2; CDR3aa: CASSLQQHSLAGAIQTQYF; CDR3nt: TGTGCCAGCAGCCTCCAACAACACTCCCTAGCGGGAGCAATACAGACCCAGTACTTC
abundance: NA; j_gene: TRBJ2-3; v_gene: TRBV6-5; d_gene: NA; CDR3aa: CASSYGGEADTQYF; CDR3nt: TGTGCCAGCAGTTACGGAGGGGAGGCAGATACGCAGTATTTT
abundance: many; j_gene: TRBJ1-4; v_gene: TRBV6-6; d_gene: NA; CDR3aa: CASSPGGLNEKLFF; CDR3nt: TGTGCCAGCAGTCCTGGGGGGTTAAATGAAAAACTGTTTTTT
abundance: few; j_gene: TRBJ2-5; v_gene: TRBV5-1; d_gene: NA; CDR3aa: CASSLVPLGNQETQYF; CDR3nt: TGCGCCAGCAGCTTGGTACCTCTGGGGAACCAAGAGACCCAGTACTTC
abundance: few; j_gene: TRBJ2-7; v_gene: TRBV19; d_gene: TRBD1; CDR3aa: CASSPGTGSNVLEQYF; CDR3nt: TGTGCCAGTAGTCCCGGGACAGGATCCAATGTTCTCGAGCAGTACTTC
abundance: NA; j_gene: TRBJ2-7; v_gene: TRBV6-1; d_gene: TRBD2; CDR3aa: CASTTGLAGVYEQYF; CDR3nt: TGTGCCAGCACGACGGGACTAGCGGGAGTCTACGAGCAGTACTTC
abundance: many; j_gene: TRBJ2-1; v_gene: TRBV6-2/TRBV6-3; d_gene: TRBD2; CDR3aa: CASRRTSGSNEQFF; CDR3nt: TGTGCCAGCAGGCGGACTAGCGGGAGTAATGAGCAGTTCTTC
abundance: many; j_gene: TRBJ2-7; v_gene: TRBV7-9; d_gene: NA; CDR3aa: CASSLSSPPGYEQYF; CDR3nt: TGTGCCAGCAGCTTAAGTTCACCGCCGGGCTACGAGCAGTACTTC
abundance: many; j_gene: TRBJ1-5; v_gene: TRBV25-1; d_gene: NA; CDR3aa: CASSADGNNQPQHF; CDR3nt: TGTGCCAGCAGTGCGGACGGAAACAATCAGCCCCAGCATTTT
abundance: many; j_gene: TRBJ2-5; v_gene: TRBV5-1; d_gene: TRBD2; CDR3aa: CASSRALTSGTYQETQYF; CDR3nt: TGCGCCAGCAGCAGGGCCCTTACTAGCGGGACGTACCAAGAGACCCAGTACTTC
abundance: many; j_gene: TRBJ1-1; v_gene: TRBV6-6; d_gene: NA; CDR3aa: CASSSLSNTEAFF; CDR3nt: TGTGCCAGCAGTTCTCTCTCGAACACTGAAGCTTTCTTT
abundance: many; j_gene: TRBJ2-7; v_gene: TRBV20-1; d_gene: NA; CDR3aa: CSASPVLGSYEQYF; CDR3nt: TGCAGTGCTAGCCCGGTCTTAGGCTCCTACGAGCAGTACTTC
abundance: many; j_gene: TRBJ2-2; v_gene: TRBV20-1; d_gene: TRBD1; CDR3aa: CSAISPGQGNTGELFF; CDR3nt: TGCAGTGCTATATCCCCGGGACAGGGGAACACCGGGGAGCTGTTTTTT
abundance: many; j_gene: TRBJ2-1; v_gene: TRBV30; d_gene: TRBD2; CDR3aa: CAWSLAGGFNEQFF; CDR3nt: TGTGCCTGGAGTCTAGCGGGGGGCTTCAATGAGCAGTTCTTC
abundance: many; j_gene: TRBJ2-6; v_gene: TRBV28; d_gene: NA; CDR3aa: CASSFGANVLTF; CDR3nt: TGTGCCAGCAGTTTCGGGGCCAACGTCCTGACTTTC
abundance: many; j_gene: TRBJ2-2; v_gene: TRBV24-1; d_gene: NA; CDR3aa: CATSDLRHRNPGELFF; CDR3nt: TGTGCCACCAGTGATTTGCGGCATCGTAACCCCGGGGAGCTGTTTTTT
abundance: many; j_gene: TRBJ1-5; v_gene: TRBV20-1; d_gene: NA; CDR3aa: CSARRGLANQPQHF; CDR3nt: TGCAGTGCAAGAAGGGGTCTCGCGAATCAGCCCCAGCATTTT
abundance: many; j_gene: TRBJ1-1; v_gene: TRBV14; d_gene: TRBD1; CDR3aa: CASSPYPGQGNTEAFF; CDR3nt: TGTGCCAGCAGCCCCTACCCCGGACAGGGGAACACTGAAGCTTTCTTT
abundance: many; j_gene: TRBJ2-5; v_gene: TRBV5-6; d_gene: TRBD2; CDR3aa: CASSSRDYKWAQYF; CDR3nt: TGTGCCAGCAGTTCCCGGGACTACAAATGGGCCCAGTACTTC
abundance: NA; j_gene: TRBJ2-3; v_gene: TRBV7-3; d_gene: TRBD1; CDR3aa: CASSLRQGPDTQYF; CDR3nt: TGTGCCAGCAGCTTACGACAGGGGCCAGATACGCAGTATTTT
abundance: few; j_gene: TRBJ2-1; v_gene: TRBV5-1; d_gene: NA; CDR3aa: CASSFSDQGYNEQFF; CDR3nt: TGCGCCAGCAGCTTTTCGGACCAGGGGTACAATGAGCAGTTCTTC
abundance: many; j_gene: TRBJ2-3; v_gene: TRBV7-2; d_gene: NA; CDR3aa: CASSLVAGSFTDTQYF; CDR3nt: TGTGCCAGCAGCTTAGTGGCGGGGTCTTTTACAGATACGCAGTATTTT
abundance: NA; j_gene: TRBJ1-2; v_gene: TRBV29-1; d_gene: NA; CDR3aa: CSVGGPRANYGYTF; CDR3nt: TGCAGCGTTGGGGGACCTCGAGCTAACTATGGCTACACCTTC
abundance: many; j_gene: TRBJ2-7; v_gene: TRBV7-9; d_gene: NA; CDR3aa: CASSSSGVNEQYF; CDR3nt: TGTGCCAGCAGCTCATCGGGAGTCAACGAGCAGTACTTC